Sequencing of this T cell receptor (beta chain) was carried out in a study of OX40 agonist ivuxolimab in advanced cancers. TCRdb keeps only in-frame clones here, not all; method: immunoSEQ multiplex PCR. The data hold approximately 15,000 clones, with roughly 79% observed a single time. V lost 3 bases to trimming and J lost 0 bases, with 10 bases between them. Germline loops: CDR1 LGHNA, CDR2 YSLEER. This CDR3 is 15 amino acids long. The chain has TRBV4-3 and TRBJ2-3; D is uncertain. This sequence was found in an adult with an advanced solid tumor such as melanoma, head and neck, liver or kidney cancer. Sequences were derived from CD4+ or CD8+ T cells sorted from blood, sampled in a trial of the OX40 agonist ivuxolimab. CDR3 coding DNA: TGCGCCAGCAGCCATGGGGATTTAAGCACAGATACGCAGTATTTT. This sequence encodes CASSHGDLSTDTQYF.